This record concerns one T cell receptor beta chain sequence. Its antigen is still unknown. Per-base qualities were not stored, and no clone one base away is much larger. Library preparation was by 5' RACE. TCRdb shows the sequencer as Illumina HiSeq 2500. A second roughly 6 to 12 cycle PCR used a sample-barcoded 5' primer and a J-beta primer mix. A template-switch 5' adaptor carrying 12 random nucleotides introduced a unique molecular identifier onto each TCR beta cDNA molecule. At least 3 million CDR3-containing paired-end reads were obtained from each sample. The Mint cDNA synthesis kit, primed by a TRBC-specific oligonucleotide, was used to synthesize first-strand cDNA from all RNA. Following uracil-DNA glycosylase treatment, all cDNA underwent a first 18-cycle PCR with the universal primers M1SS and BC2_uni_R. On the study's bioinformatics: Each sample was normalized by randomly selecting 1 million high-quality reads, each carrying a distinct molecular identifier. Instead of being binned into consensus sequences, reads with shared molecular identifiers were discarded. MiTCR, set to a Q25 quality threshold and the strictest error-elimination algorithm, was used for CDR3 identification, clonotype clustering and error correction. A nonparametric unseen species model with Euler transformation was used to estimate a lower bound on total TCR beta diversity. TCRdb's own reprocessing of the public reads used fastp at Q25 and MiXCR and kept productive beta chains. One record per CDR3 amino acid sequence lists the most common genes and DNA. The V and J calls and clone size are TCRdb's, not the authors'. For this sample there are about 780,000 distinct CDR3 sequences; approximately 59% appear just once. Jointly, the top ten make up around a quarter of the sample.

The data originate from a study of blood T cells in healthy people across ages (dated by TCRdb to between 2015 and 2016). With regard to the full study: In model experiments, roughly one uniquely barcoded TCR beta cDNA molecule per two T cells was captured by template switching. Donors were grouped into four age groups: young (average approximately 16 years), middle-aged (over 35), aged (about 60) and long-lived (approximately 75). To avoid experimental bias, donors of different ages were distributed randomly across sequencing lanes. Using deep sequencing normalized with unique cDNA molecular identifiers, the study measured how TCR beta repertoire diversity changes with age. For two donors (one aged 18 to 29 and one aged 80 or older), the study analyzed two additional independent replicas of 1 million unique cDNA reads from the same blood draw.

Including the terminal cysteine and phenylalanine, the CDR3 comprises 18 residues. The sequence is cut down to CDR3 DNA, 54 bases in frame from base 1. After removal of 0 bases from V and 5 bases from J, the junction retains 7 bases not matched to a gene. According to the germline V gene, CDR1 reads MNHEY and CDR2 reads SVGEGT. What the authors observed across the whole study: Since profiling was done on bulk unsorted PBMCs, naive and antigen-experienced compartments could not be conclusively compared. The percentage of naive T cells measured by flow cytometry correlated strongly with observed TCR beta diversity. Estimates of total diversity from one million sequenced T cells were regarded as lower bounds and underestimates. Compared with the aged group, the long-lived group had more naive CD4+ T cells, fewer expanded clones and increased TCR diversity, suggesting age selection. As age increased, observed TCR beta diversity per million T cells dropped in a roughly linear way, and a significant reduction was already evident by age 40. Because donor CMV infection status was unknown, age-related changes in expanded clonotypes were potentially confounded.

The 39 donors, aged about 6 to 100 years, were systemically healthy Caucasian individuals from Russia. Each donor gave 9 to 10 milliliters of peripheral blood, collected into EDTA-treated Vacutainer tubes. Ficoll-Paque density-gradient centrifugation was used to isolate PBMCs, with at least 6.5 million per sample. Total RNA was extracted from PBMCs with Trizol reagent, with at least 5 micrograms obtained per sample. For every donor, an aliquot of PBMCs went through flow cytometry to measure the percentages of naive CD45RAhigh/CD27high T cells. This TCR derives from a man aged 25-45 years in good health. The receptor chain draws on TRBV6-2 or TRBV6-3 and TRBJ1-6, with 10 bases matching TRBD1. The sequenced sample was blood. The CDR3 reads CASSYSPGQGLHNSPLHF. The DNA is as follows: TGTGCCAGCAGTTACTCACCGGGACAGGGGCTTCATAATTCACCCCTCCACTTT.